Listed below are T cell receptor beta chains from one sample, sequenced in a study of beta chain features in type 1 diabetes. Clones were sequenced by immunoSEQ multiplex PCR, and TCRdb holds only the in-frame ones, with some missing. Of some 250,000 clones in the sample, roughly 11% were seen once. Sequenced input: naive CD4+ T cells from blood. The receptors stem from a young man with type 1 diabetes. CDR3s include the opening cysteine and the closing phenylalanine or tryptophan. Rows may omit the clone size; those that give it use once, few, many or a size class.

V	size	J	CDR3
TRBV20-1	NA	TRBJ1-1	CSAIDRKEAFF
TRBV19	few	TRBJ2-3	CASSTGQAGSPDTQYF
TRBV7-3	few	TRBJ2-3	CASSFRVTDTQYF
TRBV7-3	NA	TRBJ1-1	CASSTRTGKAFF
TRBV7-2	few	TRBJ2-1	CASSYAVRGEQFF
TRBV7-9	NA	TRBJ1-6	CASSLPGGLSLHF
TRBV7-6	NA	TRBJ1-5	CASSPASRGSNQPQHF
TRBV18	few	TRBJ2-5	CASTSDRQETQYF
TRBV2	few	TRBJ1-1	CASRGLTEAFF
TRBV27	NA	TRBJ1-1	CASSDSPGGGTEAFF
TRBV29-1	few	TRBJ1-2	CSVAGGPTANYGYTF
TRBV7-2	NA	TRBJ1-2	CASSTEFDVYYGYTF
TRBV29-1	few	TRBJ1-4	CSVDGGSGTNEKLFF
TRBV9	NA	TRBJ2-2	CASSVALGRPITGELFF
TRBV4-1	NA	TRBJ2-3	CASSQYASGGADTQYF
TRBV10-1	few	TRBJ2-5	CASSGHSQETQYF
TRBV6-6	NA	TRBJ1-1	CASSYEGTEAFF
TRBV5-1	NA	TRBJ1-1	CASSLRSTEAFF
TRBV30	NA	TRBJ1-5	CAWSVHEGEPQHF
TRBV7-9	few	TRBJ2-7	CASSTYQGEQYF
TRBV10-3	few	TRBJ2-5	CAISERGETQYF
TRBV30	NA	TRBJ1-2	CAWSITGPGYGYTF
TRBV2	few	TRBJ2-1	CASTPSSYNEQFF
TRBV28	NA	TRBJ2-7	CASRLAGARYEQYF
TRBV7-3	NA	TRBJ1-2	CASSFGPNMGGYTF
TRBV30	NA	TRBJ2-2	CAWQGRGNTGELFF
TRBV29-1	few	TRBJ2-1	CSVGSGTDFGNEQFF
TRBV6-5	few	TRBJ2-7	CASSWAGFSYEQYF
TRBV30	NA	TRBJ1-1	CAWSPRDRERTEAFF